This TCR beta chain emerged from a study of T cells in Graves' hyperthyroidism and ophthalmopathy. The study's findings and limits: Blood samples included most of the expanded thyroid clonotypes exceeding 0.001. For ophthalmopathy, model prediction preceded onset by a median about 6 months.

The V and J ends lost 5 bases and 6 bases respectively, with 17 bases between them. CDR1 and CDR2 (germline): SGHTA, FQGNSA. This CDR3 has 14 residues. In regard to this clonotype: Its matching antigen is unknown.

Amplified regions were TCR beta CDR3 sequences from RNA transcripts. A first-round RT-PCR of the TCR CDR3 used the HTBI primer set. Each CDR3 protein gets one entry after TCRdb re-called the multiplex PCR reads with MiXCR. Here the sample spans a few hundred thousand distinct CDR3 sequences, over 45% being singletons. Sequenced material: peripheral blood or thyroid tissue (not recorded which). The source of this sequence is an adult woman with Graves' disease, either hyperthyroidism or ophthalmopathy (not recorded which). The gene calls are TRBV7-2 and TRBJ2-7, with D maybe TRBD1 (6 bases). The CDR3 nucleotides are TGTGCCAGCAGCACAGGGCGATCTTTTTTCGAGCAGTACTTC. Protein sequence: CASSTGRSFFEQYF.